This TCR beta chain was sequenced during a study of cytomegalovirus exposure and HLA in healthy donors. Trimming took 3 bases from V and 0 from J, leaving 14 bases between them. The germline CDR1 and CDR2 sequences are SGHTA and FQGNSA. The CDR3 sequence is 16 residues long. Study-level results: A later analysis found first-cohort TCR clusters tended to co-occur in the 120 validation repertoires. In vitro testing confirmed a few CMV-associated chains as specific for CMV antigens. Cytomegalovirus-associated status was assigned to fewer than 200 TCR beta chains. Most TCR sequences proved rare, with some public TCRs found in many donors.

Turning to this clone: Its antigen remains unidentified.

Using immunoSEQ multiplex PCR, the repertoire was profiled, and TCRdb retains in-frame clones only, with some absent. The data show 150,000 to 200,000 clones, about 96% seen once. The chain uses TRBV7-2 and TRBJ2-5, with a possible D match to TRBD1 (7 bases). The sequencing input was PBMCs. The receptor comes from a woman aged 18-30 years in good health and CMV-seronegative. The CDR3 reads CASSFGGRGDQETQYF. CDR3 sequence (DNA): TGTGCCAGCAGCTTCGGAGGCAGGGGGGACCAAGAGACCCAGTACTTC. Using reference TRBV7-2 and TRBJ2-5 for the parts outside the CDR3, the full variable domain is GAGVSQSPSNKVTEKGKDVELRCDPISGHTALYWYRQSLGQGLEFLIYFQGNSAPDKSGLPSDRFSAERTGGSVSTLTIQRTQQEDSAVYLCASSFGGRGDQETQYFGPGTRLLVL.